Given below is one T cell receptor (beta chain) in context. Its antigen is still unknown. The input lacks base qualities; no much larger clone sits a single base away. The CDR3 numbers 13 residues from cysteine through phenylalanine. The CDR3 DNA has 39 bases and is translated from base 1. Looking up the germline V gene (reference sequence) yields CDR1 DFQATT and CDR2 SNEGSKA. V is clipped by 4 bases and J by 2 bases, and the sequence between their germline boundaries is 12 bases long. Explained via the paper, the time point label denotes: patch test 1, 2 weeks after DPC sensitization. The treatment or condition label for this specimen denotes: therapeutic diphenylcyclopropenone sensitization with weekly scalp DPC. At every patch-test visit, the blood draw took place before the patch test was put on. Patients were considered eligible if aged 18 to 70, diagnosed with alopecia and deemed suitable for DPC therapy, and patients were excluded if pregnant. Total RNA was isolated from unfractionated whole blood collected in Tempus Blood RNA tubes.

The data belong to a study of human T cells and chemical hapten exposure (dated by TCRdb to the early 2020s). Study-wide context: For sensitization, 2% DPC in acetone was applied to an approximately 2 cm by approximately 2 cm area of upper inner arm skin. Patients additionally received weekly therapeutic DPC doses to the scalp throughout the roughly 24-week study period. Patch testing was performed on the upper back with Finn chambers containing 0.01% DPC, and the patch tests were scored after 6 days according to International Contact Dermatitis Research Group standards. Alopecia areata with under or over 50% scalp involvement, alopecia totalis and alopecia universalis were represented in the patient cohort, which was mostly female. The libraries were sequenced as a pool, and the TCR yield per sample differed mostly because of small variations in library volumes within the pool. Peripheral blood TCR repertoire changes were tracked in vivo in alopecia patients during primary and secondary sensitization to the hapten diphenylcyclopropenone (DPC). Blood samples were taken from patients before sensitization (week 0) and at 2, 6 and about 24 weeks after DPC sensitization. For TCR sequencing, blood came from some 31 alopecia patients at anywhere from one to four time points (pre-sensitization, 2, 6 and 24 weeks).

Broad study findings and their caveats: Significantly more large CDR3 similarity clusters were formed by expanded TCRs than by pre-sensitization or healthy control sets, consistent with antigen-driven responses. The number of TCRs above 1 in 1000 frequency did not change with DPC sensitization; there was no evidence of global repertoire structure alterations. After repeated subsampling, the strength of the expansion versus patch-test correlation and the threshold at which it became significant changed. All patients had alopecia, a presumed autoimmune disease, so their immune response might differ from that of healthy individuals. The number of PT1 expanded TCRs positively correlated with patch test score, significant at thresholds 8, 16 and 32 but not 4.

The method behind the library was RACE. The data were produced on a NextSeq 500. During library preparation, unique molecular identifiers were attached to individual cDNA molecules so that TCRs could be counted quantitatively and reproducibly. From each blood RNA sample, both TCR alpha and TCR beta chains were sequenced. In the original analysis: The median number of TCRs per sample was roughly 98,000, ranging from roughly 23,224 to 690,600. V, J and CDR3 annotation of the TCR reads was performed with the Decombinator software suite. Every sample was subsampled to the same number of TCRs (28,000) for the PS versus PT1 abundance plots. Expanded TCRs were defined as absent before sensitization and observed at least eight times at the 2-week time point. TCRdb itself trimmed the public reads at Q25 with fastp, ran MiXCR and retained productive beta chains. Records with the same CDR3 protein are collapsed into one entry carrying the most frequent genes and DNA. For this entry, the V and J calls and clone size follow TCRdb and not the study's own pipeline. The sample yields 95,000 to 100,000 distinct CDR3 sequences; around an eighth were counted once. Approximately 2% of the sample rests with the top ten.

The sequences come from whole blood, collected in connection with sensitization to the hapten diphenylcyclopropenone (DPC). The clonotype comes from a woman between 40 and 50 years old with alopecia areata. Some clones in this sample may be carry-over from other donors' samples. This chain is built from TRBV20-1 and TRBJ2-7; matching of 5 bases hints at TRBD1 as the D gene. The CDR3 region has the sequence CSATRTPTYEQYF. The DNA sequence follows: TGCAGTGCTACACGGACACCCACCTACGAGCAGTACTTC.